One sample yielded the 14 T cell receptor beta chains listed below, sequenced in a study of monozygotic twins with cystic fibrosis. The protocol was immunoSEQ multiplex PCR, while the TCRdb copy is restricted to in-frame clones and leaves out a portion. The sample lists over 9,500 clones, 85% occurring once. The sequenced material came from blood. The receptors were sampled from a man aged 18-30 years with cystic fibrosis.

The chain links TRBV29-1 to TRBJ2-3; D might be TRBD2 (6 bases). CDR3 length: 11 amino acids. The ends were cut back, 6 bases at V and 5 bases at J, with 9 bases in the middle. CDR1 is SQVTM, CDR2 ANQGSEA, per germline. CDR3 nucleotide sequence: TGCAGCGTCCTTAGCGGAGATACGCAGTATTTT. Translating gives CSVLSGDTQYF.

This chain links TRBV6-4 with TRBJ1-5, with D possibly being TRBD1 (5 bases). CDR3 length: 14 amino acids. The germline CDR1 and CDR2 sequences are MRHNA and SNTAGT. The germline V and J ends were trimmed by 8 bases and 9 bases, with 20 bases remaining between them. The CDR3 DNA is TGTGCCAGCCAGCAGGGCGAGGGAATCGGGCCCCAGCATTTT. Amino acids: CASQQGEGIGPQHF.

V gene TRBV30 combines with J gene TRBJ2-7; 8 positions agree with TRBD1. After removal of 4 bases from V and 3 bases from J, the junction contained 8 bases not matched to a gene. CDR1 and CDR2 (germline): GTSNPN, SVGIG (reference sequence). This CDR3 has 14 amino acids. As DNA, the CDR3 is TGTGCCTGGAATCCAGGGGACAGGCTCTACGAGCAGTACTTC. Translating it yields CAWNPGDRLYEQYF.

The CDR3 DNA reads as TGTGCCAGCAGTCGGGGGTCGTCCTACAATGAGCAGTTCTTC. Residues: CASSRGSSYNEQFF. V usage is TRBV5-4 and J usage is TRBJ2-1, with D perhaps matching TRBD2 (6 bases). Germline V gene data show CDR1 as SGHNT and CDR2 as YYREEE (reference sequence). CDR3 length: 14 residues. With 5 bases removed from V and 1 base from J, the gap between germline ends came to 10 bases.

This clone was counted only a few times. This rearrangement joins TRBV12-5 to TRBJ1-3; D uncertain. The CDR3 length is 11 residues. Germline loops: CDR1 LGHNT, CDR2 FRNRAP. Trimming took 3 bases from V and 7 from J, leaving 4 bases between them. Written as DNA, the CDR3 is TGTGCTAGTGGTTTTGGGAACACCATATATTTT. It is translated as CASGFGNTIYF.

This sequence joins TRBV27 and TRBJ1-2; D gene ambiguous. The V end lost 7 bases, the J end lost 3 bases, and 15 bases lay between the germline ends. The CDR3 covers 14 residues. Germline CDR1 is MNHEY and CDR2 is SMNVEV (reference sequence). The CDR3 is CASNSPGTDYGYTF. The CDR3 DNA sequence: TGTGCCAGCAATTCACCCGGAACCGACTATGGCTACACCTTC.

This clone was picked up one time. CDR3 sequence (DNA): TGTGCCAGCAGCCAAGATCGCGGACCGTTGAGCTCTGGGGCCAACGTCCTGACTTTC. This translates into CASSQDRGPLSSGANVLTF. The chain employs TRBV14 and TRBJ2-6; D unclear. The CDR3 runs to 19 residues. Germline lookup yields CDR1 SGHDN and CDR2 FVKESK. Trimming left V 0 bases short and J 0 bases short, with 15 bases between.

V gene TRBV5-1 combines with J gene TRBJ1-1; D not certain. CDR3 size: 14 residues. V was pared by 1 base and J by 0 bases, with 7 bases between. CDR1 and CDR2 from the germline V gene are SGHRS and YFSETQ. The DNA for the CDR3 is TGCGCCAGCAGCTTGACAGCCATGAACACTGAAGCTTTCTTT. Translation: CASSLTAMNTEAFF.

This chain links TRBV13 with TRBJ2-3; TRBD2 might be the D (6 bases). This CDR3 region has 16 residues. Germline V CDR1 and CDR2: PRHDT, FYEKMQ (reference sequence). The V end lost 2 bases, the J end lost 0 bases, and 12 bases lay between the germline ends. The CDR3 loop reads CASSLLGTSSTDTQYF. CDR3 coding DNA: TGTGCCAGCAGCTTACTAGGGACTTCTAGCACAGATACGCAGTATTTT.

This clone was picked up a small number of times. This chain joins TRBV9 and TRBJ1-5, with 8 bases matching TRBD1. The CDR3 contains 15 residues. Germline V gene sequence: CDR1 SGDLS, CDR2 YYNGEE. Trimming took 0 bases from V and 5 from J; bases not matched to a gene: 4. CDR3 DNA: TGTGCCAGCAGCGTAGGCACAGGGGGATATCAGCCCCAGCATTTT. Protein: CASSVGTGGYQPQHF.

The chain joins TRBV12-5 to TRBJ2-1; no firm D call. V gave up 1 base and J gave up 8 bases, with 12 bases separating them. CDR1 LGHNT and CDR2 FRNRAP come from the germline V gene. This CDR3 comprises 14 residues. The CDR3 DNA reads TGTGCTAGTGGTTTGGACCTTGTGGGTGATGAGCAGTTCTTC. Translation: CASGLDLVGDEQFF.

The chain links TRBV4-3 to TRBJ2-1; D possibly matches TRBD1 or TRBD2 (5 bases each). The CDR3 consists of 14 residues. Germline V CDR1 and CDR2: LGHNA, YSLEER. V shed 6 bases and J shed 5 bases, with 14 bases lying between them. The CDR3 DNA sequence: TGCGCCAGCAGTAGGCTTTTGGGGGACAATGAGCAGTTCTTC. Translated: CASSRLLGDNEQFF.

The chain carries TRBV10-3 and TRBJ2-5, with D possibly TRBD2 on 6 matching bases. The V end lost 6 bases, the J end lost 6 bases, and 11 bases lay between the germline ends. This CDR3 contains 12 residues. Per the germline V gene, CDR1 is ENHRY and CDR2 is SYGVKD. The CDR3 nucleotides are TGTGCCATCAGCAGGGAGGTGAAGACCCAGTACTTC. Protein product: CAISREVKTQYF.

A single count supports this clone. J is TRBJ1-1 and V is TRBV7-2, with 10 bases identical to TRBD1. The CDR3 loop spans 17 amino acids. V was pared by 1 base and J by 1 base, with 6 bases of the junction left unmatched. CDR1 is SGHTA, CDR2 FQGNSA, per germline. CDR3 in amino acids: CASSLGAGQGENTEAFF. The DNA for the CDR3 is TGTGCCAGCAGCTTAGGGGCAGGACAGGGGGAGAACACTGAAGCTTTCTTT.